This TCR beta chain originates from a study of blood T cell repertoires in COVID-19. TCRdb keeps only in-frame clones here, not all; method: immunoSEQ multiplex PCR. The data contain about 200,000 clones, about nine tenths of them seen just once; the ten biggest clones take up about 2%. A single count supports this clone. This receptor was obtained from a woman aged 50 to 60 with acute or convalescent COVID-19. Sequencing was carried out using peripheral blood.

The CDR3 coding sequence is TGCGCCAGCAGCTTGAGACAGGGCCTTTTGGAAGGCTACACCTTC. Its translation: CASSLRQGLLEGYTF. This chain links TRBV5-1 with TRBJ1-2; 7 positions match TRBD1. The V segment lost 1 base and the J segment 8 bases; nucleotides outside the gene matches: 11. Germline V lookup: CDR1 SGHRS, CDR2 YFSETQ. The CDR3 has 15 amino acids.